This record covers a single TCR beta chain. This sample is part of a study of blood T cell repertoires in COVID-19. Study-wide background: In each case, the material was cDNA or gDNA derived from T cells, B-cell-depleted T cells, or PBMCs.

Assay used: immunoSEQ multiplex PCR; TCRdb lists only in-frame clones, some missing. The data show over 150,000 clones, roughly four fifths seen once. This CDR3 comprises 19 residues. Germline CDR1 and CDR2: LGHNA and YNFKEQ. After removal of 0 bases from V and 0 bases from J, the junction contained 8 bases not matched to a gene. This clonotype was obtained from a man between 40 and 49 years old who had recovered from COVID-19. Input material: PBMCs or T cells enriched from blood (not recorded which). The chain is built from TRBV4-2 and TRBJ2-2; 9 bases map to TRBD2. The CDR3 DNA is TGTGCCAGCAGCCAAGAGCCGGCTAGCGGGGTCGCGAACACCGGGGAGCTGTTTTTT. It encodes CASSQEPASGVANTGELFF.